This T cell receptor (beta chain) was profiled in a study of T cell responses to AZD1222 COVID-19 vaccine. Background on the study: Pooling covered second doses at about 4 or about 12 weeks.

Produced via immunoSEQ multiplex PCR; TCRdb's table is partial and in-frame only. The top ten clones hold less than 5.5% of a sample with 120,000 to 150,000 clones, 90% to 95% of them seen once. Whole-study findings and limits: Targeting of unmutated variant regions was reportedly seen in nearly half of spike-specific TCRs.

J gave up 6 bases and V 6 bases, and 13 bases lay outside the gene matches. Germline V CDR1 and CDR2: MNHEY, SMNVEV (reference sequence). The CDR3 is 15 amino acids. Comments on this clone: Its antigen is not known.

The sequence came from an adult in good health. The V gene is TRBV27, the J gene TRBJ2-7; 8 positions agree with TRBD1. This sample comprised peripheral blood, obtained on day 0 of AZD1222 vaccination. CDR3 coding DNA: TGTGCCAGCAGATCGACCGGGACAGGTAGTCTCGAGCAGTACTTC. It yields the protein CASRSTGTGSLEQYF.